One TCR beta chain is described in this entry. The data were taken from a study of T cell responses to AZD1222 COVID-19 vaccine. About the study: Pooled in the analysis were second doses at about 4 or about 12 weeks.

The CDR3 covers 14 residues. V was cut by 5 bases and J by 1 base, with 12 bases left in between. Germline V gene sequence: CDR1 MDHEN, CDR2 SYDVKM. Profiled with immunoSEQ multiplex PCR; TCRdb holds only in-frame clones, not every one. The sample shows 150,000 or so clones, 80% to 95% of them seen only once. Sequences were derived from peripheral blood, sampled on day 0 of AZD1222 vaccination. This chain connects TRBV28 to TRBJ2-7, with D possibly being TRBD1 or TRBD2 (5 bases each). This TCR was sampled from an adult in good health. This chain's CDR3 is CASSAHGGSYEQYF. CDR3 bases: TGTGCCAGCAGTGCCCATGGGGGTTCCTACGAGCAGTACTTC.